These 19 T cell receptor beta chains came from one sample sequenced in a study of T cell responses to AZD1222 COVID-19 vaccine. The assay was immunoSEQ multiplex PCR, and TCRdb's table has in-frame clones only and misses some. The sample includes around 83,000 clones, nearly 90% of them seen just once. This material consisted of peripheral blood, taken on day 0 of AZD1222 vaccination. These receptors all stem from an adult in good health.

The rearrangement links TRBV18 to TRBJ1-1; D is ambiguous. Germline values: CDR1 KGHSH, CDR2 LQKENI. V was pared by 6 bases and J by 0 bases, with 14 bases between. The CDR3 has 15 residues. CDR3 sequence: CASSPGRGVNTEAFF. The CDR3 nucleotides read TGTGCCAGCTCCCCCGGGCGGGGAGTGAACACTGAAGCTTTCTTT.

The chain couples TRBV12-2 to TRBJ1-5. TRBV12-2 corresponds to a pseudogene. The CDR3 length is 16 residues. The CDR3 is CASRLVRDLSNQPQHF. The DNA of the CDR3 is TGTGCAAGTCGCTTAGTCAGGGACCTTAGCAATCAGCCCCAGCATTTT.

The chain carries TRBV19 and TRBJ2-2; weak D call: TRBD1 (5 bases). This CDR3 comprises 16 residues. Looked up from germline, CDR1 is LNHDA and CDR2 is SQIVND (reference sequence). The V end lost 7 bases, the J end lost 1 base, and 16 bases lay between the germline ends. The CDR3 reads CASTRAAGMNTGELFF. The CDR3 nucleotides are TGTGCCAGTACTAGGGCGGCAGGGATGAACACCGGGGAGCTGTTTTTT.

Here the CDR3 DNA reads TGTGCCAGCAGTTCGTCCGTAGCGGGGGGAGAGACCCAGTACTTC. Amino acid sequence: CASSSSVAGGETQYF. The rearrangement uses TRBV27 and TRBJ2-5, with TRBD2 matching over 10 bases. V dropped 4 bases and J dropped 4; count of bases not matched to a gene: 6. Looked up from germline, CDR1 is MNHEY and CDR2 is SMNVEV (reference sequence). The CDR3 covers 15 residues.

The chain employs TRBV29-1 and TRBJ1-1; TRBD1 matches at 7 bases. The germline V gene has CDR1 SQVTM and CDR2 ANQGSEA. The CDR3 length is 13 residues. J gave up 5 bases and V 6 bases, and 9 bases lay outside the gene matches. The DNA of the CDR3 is TGCAGCGTGGGACAAGGGGGCATTACTGAAGCTTTCTTT. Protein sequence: CSVGQGGITEAFF.

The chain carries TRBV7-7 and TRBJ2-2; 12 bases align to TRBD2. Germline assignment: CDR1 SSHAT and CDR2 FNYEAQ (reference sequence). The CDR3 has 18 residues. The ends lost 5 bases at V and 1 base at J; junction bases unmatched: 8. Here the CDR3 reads CASSPAVTSGGNTGELFF. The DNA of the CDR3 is TGTGCCAGCAGCCCCGCCGTGACTAGCGGGGGGAACACCGGGGAGCTGTTTTTT.

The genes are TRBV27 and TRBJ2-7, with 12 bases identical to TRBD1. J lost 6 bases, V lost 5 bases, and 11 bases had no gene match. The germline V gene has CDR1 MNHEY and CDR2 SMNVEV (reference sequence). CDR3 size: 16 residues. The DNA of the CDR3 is TGTGCCAGCAGTGTTTATGGGGGACAGGGGGCGGTCGAGCAGTACTTC. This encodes CASSVYGGQGAVEQYF.

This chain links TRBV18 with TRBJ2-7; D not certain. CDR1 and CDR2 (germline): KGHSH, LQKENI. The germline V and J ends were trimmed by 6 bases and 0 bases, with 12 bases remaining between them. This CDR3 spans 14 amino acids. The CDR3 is CASSPFPDSYEQYF. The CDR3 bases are TGTGCCAGCTCCCCATTCCCCGACTCCTACGAGCAGTACTTC.

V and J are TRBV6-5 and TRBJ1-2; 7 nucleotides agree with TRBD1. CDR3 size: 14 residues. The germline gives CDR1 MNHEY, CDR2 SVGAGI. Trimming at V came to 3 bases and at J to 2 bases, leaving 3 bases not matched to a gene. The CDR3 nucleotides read TGTGCCAGCAGTTATACGACAGGGAACTATGGCTACACCTTC. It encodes CASSYTTGNYGYTF.

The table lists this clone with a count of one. The CDR3 loop reads CASSSPGRDGGELFF. In DNA, the CDR3 is TGTGCCAGCAGCTCTCCGGGGCGGGATGGCGGGGAGCTGTTTTTT. The chain uses TRBV11-3 and TRBJ2-2; tentatively, D is TRBD2 (6 bases). Deletions cut 4 bases from V and 7 bases from J, with 16 bases between. The CDR3 sequence is 15 residues long. The germline CDR1 and CDR2 sequences are SGHNT and YENEEA.

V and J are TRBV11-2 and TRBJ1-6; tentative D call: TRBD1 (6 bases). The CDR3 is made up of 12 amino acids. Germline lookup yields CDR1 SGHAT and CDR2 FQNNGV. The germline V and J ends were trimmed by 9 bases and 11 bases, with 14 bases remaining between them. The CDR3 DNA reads TGTGCCAGTACAGGGAATCAGGCACCCCTCCACTTT. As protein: CASTGNQAPLHF.

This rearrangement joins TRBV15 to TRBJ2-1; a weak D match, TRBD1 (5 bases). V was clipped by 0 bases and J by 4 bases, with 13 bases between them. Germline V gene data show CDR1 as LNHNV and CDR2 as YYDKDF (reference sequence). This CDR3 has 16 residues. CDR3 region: CATSREGRPPYNEQFF. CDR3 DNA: TGTGCCACCAGCAGAGAGGGGCGGCCTCCTTACAATGAGCAGTTCTTC.

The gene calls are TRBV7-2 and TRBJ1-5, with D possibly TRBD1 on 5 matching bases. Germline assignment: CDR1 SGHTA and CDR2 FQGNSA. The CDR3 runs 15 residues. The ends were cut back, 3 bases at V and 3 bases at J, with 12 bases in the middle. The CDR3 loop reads CASSFLGGDNQPQHF. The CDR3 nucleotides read TGTGCCAGCAGCTTTTTAGGAGGGGACAATCAGCCCCAGCATTTT.

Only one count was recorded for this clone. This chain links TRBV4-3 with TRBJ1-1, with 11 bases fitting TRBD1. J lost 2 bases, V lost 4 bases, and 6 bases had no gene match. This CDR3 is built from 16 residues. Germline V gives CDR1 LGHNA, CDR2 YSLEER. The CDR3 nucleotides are TGCGCCAGCAGCCCGGGGACAGGGGGTTCTAACACTGAAGCTTTCTTT. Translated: CASSPGTGGSNTEAFF.

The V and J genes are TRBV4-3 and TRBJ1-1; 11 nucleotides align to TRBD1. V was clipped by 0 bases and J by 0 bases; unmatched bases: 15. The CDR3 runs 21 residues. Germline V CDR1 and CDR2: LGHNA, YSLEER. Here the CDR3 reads CASSQERTGGHSGKLNTEAFF. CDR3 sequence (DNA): TGCGCCAGCAGCCAAGAAAGGACAGGGGGCCACTCGGGCAAACTGAACACTGAAGCTTTCTTT.

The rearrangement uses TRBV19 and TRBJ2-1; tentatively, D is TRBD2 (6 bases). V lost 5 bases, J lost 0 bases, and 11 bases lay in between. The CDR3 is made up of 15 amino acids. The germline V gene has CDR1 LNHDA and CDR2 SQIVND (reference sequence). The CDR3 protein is CASSFAGYSYNEQFF. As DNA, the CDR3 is TGTGCCAGTAGTTTCGCGGGGTACTCCTACAATGAGCAGTTCTTC.

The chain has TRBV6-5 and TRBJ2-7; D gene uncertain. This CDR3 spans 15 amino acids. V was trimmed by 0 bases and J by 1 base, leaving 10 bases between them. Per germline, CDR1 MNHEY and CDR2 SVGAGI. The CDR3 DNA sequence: TGTGCCAGCAGTTACTCGTCATTTGGGTCCTACGAGCAGTACTTC. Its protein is CASSYSSFGSYEQYF.

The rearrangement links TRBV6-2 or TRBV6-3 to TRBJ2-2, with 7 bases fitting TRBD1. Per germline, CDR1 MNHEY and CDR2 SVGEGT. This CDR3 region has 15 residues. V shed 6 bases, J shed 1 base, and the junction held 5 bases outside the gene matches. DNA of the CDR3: TGTGCCAGCAGCCGTAACAGGGGGAACACCGGGGAGCTGTTTTTT. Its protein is CASSRNRGNTGELFF.

The CDR3 region has the DNA TGTGCCAGCTCACCGACAGGGGATAGCAATCAGCCCCAGCATTTT. This gives the protein CASSPTGDSNQPQHF. The genes are TRBV18 and TRBJ1-5, with 8 bases matching TRBD1. Losses at the gene ends were 3 bases for V and 0 bases for J; bases not matched to a gene: 1. CDR1 and CDR2 from the germline V gene are KGHSH and LQKENI. CDR3 size: 15 residues.